This T cell receptor beta chain appears in the sequencing data of a study of shared clonotypes between healthy human individuals. Study summary: The cohort comprised a couple of women and a few men. Their ages spanned 18 to 49 years. Donors had three CD4 naive, three CD4 memory, two CD8 naive and one CD8 memory plate apiece.

This clone was recorded at least ten times. CDR3 length equals 13 residues. Losses at the gene ends were 5 bases for V and 4 bases for J; bases not matched to a gene: 3. Germline lookup yields CDR1 SGHVS and CDR2 FQNEAQ. The protocol was immunoSEQ multiplex PCR, while the TCRdb copy is restricted to in-frame clones and leaves out a portion. The sample lists fewer than 850,000 clones, more than 70% occurring once. Material for sequencing was memory CD4+ T cells sorted from blood. Sample subset: CD45RA-negative fraction. The chain is built from TRBV7-8 and TRBJ1-1, with 8 bases matching TRBD1. The TCR sequence derives from a woman in her 30s in good health. The CDR3 region is CASSPGGGTEAFF. CDR3 nucleotide sequence: TGTGCCAGCAGCCCAGGGGGCGGCACTGAAGCTTTCTTT.